These T cell receptor beta chains were read from a single sample in a study of blood T cell repertoires in COVID-19. Profiling relied on immunoSEQ multiplex PCR, and the TCRdb table lists in-frame clones only, not all of them. The top ten clones hold more than 20% of a sample with about 120,000 clones, 85% to 90% of them seen once. Sequencing used peripheral blood. The receptors here all came from a woman aged 80 or older with acute or convalescent COVID-19. Each CDR3 is given with its conserved first and last residue. The D gene is left open where the match is weak. Only part of the rows carry a size: once, few, many, or a class if the clone is expanded.

>TRBD1|NA|TRBJ1-4|TRBV7-2
CASSVAGTAVARNEKLFF
TGTGCCAGCAGCGTCGCCGGGACAGCGGTTGCAAGGAATGAAAAACTGTTTTTT
>TRBD2|NA|TRBJ2-7|TRBV7-2
CASSRRLAGSYEQYF
TGTGCCAGCAGTCGTAGACTAGCGGGTTCCTACGAGCAGTACTTC
>NA|NA|TRBJ1-1|TRBV7-7
CASSVDRNTEAFF
TGTGCTAGCAGCGTTGACAGGAACACTGAAGCTTTCTTT
>NA|NA|TRBJ1-2|TRBV19
CASSAYLYGYTF
TGTGCCAGTAGTGCATACCTATATGGCTACACCTTC
>NA|NA|TRBJ1-1|TRBV4-2
CASSQVDTVTEAFF
TGTGCCAGCAGCCAAGTCGACACGGTGACTGAAGCTTTCTTT
>NA|NA|TRBJ2-3|TRBV10-3
CAISEFTPGIDTQYF
TGTGCCATCAGTGAGTTTACCCCGGGGATAGATACGCAGTATTTT
>TRBD1|NA|TRBJ1-5|TRBV7-9
CASSLGGQGGGQPQHF
TGTGCCAGCAGCTTAGGTGGACAGGGCGGCGGGCAGCCCCAGCATTTT
>NA|NA|TRBJ1-1|TRBV15
CATSRDPSATEAFF
TGTGCCACCAGCAGAGATCCGTCCGCGACTGAAGCTTTCTTT
>TRBD1|NA|TRBJ1-1|TRBV7-4
CASSFTGGRDTEAFF
TGTGCCAGCAGCTTTACAGGGGGAAGGGACACTGAAGCTTTCTTT
>NA|NA|TRBJ1-2|TRBV19
CASSGQARGYTF
TGTGCCAGTAGTGGGCAGGCTCGAGGCTACACCTTC
>NA|once|TRBJ1-5|TRBV29-1
CSAGGGRNQPQHF
TGCAGCGCCGGGGGGGGGAGAAATCAGCCCCAGCATTTT
>NA|NA|TRBJ2-3|TRBV19
CASSIPGTDTQYF
TGTGCCAGTAGTATACCAGGGACAGATACGCAGTATTTT
>NA|NA|TRBJ1-2|TRBV4-3
CASRGASSGYTF
TGCGCCAGCAGGGGGGCATCTTCGGGCTACACCTTC
>NA|NA|TRBJ1-1|TRBV12-3/TRBV12-4
CASSFPYTEAFF
TGTGCCAGCAGTTTTCCCTACACTGAAGCTTTCTTT
>NA|NA|TRBJ1-5|TRBV5-1
CASSLDGQTNQPQHF
TGCGCCAGCAGCTTGGATGGACAGACTAATCAGCCCCAGCATTTT
>TRBD1|NA|TRBJ1-1|TRBV6-5
CASSSDRGDKAFF
TGTGCCAGCAGTTCGGACAGGGGGGATAAAGCTTTCTTT
>NA|NA|TRBJ2-5|TRBV5-1
CASSPGGQETQYF
TGCGCCAGCAGCCCCGGGGGCCAAGAGACCCAGTACTTC
>NA|NA|TRBJ2-5|TRBV28
CASSLGAQETQYF
TGTGCCAGCAGTTTGGGCGCTCAAGAGACCCAGTACTTC
>NA|few|TRBJ1-2|TRBV3-1/TRBV3-2
CASSTLGGAGGYTF
TGTGCCAGCAGCACCTTAGGAGGGGCCGGTGGCTACACCTTC
>NA|NA|TRBJ1-2|TRBV18
CASSTDTNYGYTF
TGTGCCAGCTCAACCGACACAAACTATGGCTACACCTTC
>NA|NA|TRBJ2-5|TRBV3-1/TRBV3-2
CASSPVRGARQETQYF
TGTGCCAGCAGCCCCGTACGGGGGGCTCGACAAGAGACCCAGTACTTC
>NA|NA|TRBJ1-6|TRBV10-3
CAISETGLSYNSPLHF
TGTGCCATCAGTGAGACAGGGTTATCCTATAATTCACCCCTCCACTTT
>TRBD1|NA|TRBJ1-6|TRBV27
CASRLDRGNNSPLHF
TGTGCCAGCAGGCTGGACAGGGGAAATAATTCACCCCTCCACTTT
>NA|NA|TRBJ2-3|TRBV19
CASREWGADTQYF
TGTGCCAGTAGGGAGTGGGGGGCAGATACGCAGTATTTT
>NA|NA|TRBJ1-4|TRBV18
CASSPMGPREKLFF
TGTGCCAGCTCACCAATGGGCCCCCGGGAAAAACTGTTTTTT
>NA|NA|TRBJ2-1|TRBV6-5
CASSYAGQFYNEQFF
TGTGCCAGCAGTTACGCGGGGCAGTTTTACAATGAGCAGTTCTTC
>TRBD2|NA|TRBJ2-5|TRBV9
CASSVSPSGETQYF
TGTGCCAGCAGCGTATCGCCTAGCGGGGAGACCCAGTACTTC
>NA|NA|TRBJ2-7|TRBV9
CASSVASSYEQYF
TGTGCCAGCAGCGTAGCGAGCTCCTACGAGCAGTACTTC
>NA|once|TRBJ1-1|TRBV5-1
CASSTSAANTEAFF
TGCGCCAGCAGCACGTCGGCGGCGAACACTGAAGCTTTCTTT
>TRBD1|NA|TRBJ2-5|TRBV18
CASSQDRGHQETQYF
TGTGCCAGCTCTCAGGACAGGGGGCACCAAGAGACCCAGTACTTC
>NA|NA|TRBJ1-3|TRBV7-8
CASSFLQVDSGNTIYF
TGTGCCAGCAGCTTTTTACAGGTCGACTCTGGAAACACCATATATTTT
>TRBD1|NA|TRBJ1-5|TRBV9
CASSPQGTGGQPQHF
TGTGCCAGCAGCCCGCAAGGGACAGGGGGTCAGCCCCAGCATTTT
>NA|NA|TRBJ2-6|TRBV4-1
CASSQREFFGANVLTF
TGCGCCAGCAGCCAACGGGAGTTTTTCGGGGCCAACGTCCTGACTTTC
>TRBD1|NA|TRBJ1-2|TRBV28
CASSSWTGPTKGGYTF
TGTGCCAGCAGTTCTTGGACAGGGCCTACAAAGGGTGGCTACACCTTC
>NA|NA|TRBJ1-1|TRBV7-9
CASSPSPYDRNTEAFF
TGTGCCAGCAGCCCATCACCATACGACAGGAATACTGAAGCTTTCTTT
>NA|NA|TRBJ2-1|TRBV7-8
CASSSRQVTYEQFF
TGTGCCAGCAGCTCAAGACAGGTCACGTATGAGCAGTTCTTC
>TRBD1|NA|TRBJ1-1|TRBV24-1
CATDRAGTEAFF
TGTGCCACCGACAGGGCCGGCACTGAAGCTTTCTTT
>NA|NA|TRBJ2-7|TRBV5-1
CASSLGEYSTYEQYF
TGCGCCAGCAGCTTGGGAGAGTATAGCACCTACGAGCAGTACTTC
>NA|NA|TRBJ1-2|TRBV3-1/TRBV3-2
CASSQVFSGSGYTF
TGTGCCAGCAGCCAAGTGTTTTCGGGGAGTGGCTACACCTTC
>TRBD1|NA|TRBJ1-2|TRBV3-1/TRBV3-2
CASSQGGQGRGYTF
TGTGCCAGCAGCCAGGGAGGACAGGGTCGTGGCTACACCTTC
>TRBD1|NA|TRBJ1-1|TRBV6-5
CASRGGQVKNTEAFF
TGTGCCAGCAGAGGTGGACAGGTTAAGAACACTGAAGCTTTCTTT
>NA|NA|TRBJ2-7|TRBV7-9
CASRTDKTGSSYEQYF
TGTGCCAGCAGAACAGATAAAACAGGGAGCTCCTACGAGCAGTACTTC
>NA|NA|TRBJ2-5|TRBV5-4
CASSPDFPKETQYF
TGTGCCAGCAGCCCGGACTTCCCAAAAGAGACCCAGTACTTC
>NA|NA|TRBJ2-7|TRBV5-1
CASSSEGSGDGYF
TGCGCCAGCAGCTCGGAGGGGTCGGGGGACGGGTACTTC
>NA|NA|TRBJ1-2|TRBV20-1
CSATDTYGYTF
TGCAGTGCTACCGACACATATGGCTACACCTTC
>NA|NA|TRBJ2-7|TRBV6-5
CASSYLGQPYEQYF
TGTGCCAGCAGTTACCTGGGGCAACCCTACGAGCAGTACTTC
>TRBD1|NA|TRBJ2-7|TRBV15
CATRDRGSDEQYF
TGTGCCACCAGGGACAGGGGTTCGGACGAGCAGTACTTC
>NA|NA|TRBJ2-2|TRBV27
CASSLSGQGRYTGELFF
TGTGCCAGCAGTTTATCAGGTCAGGGAAGGTACACCGGGGAGCTGTTTTTT
>TRBD1|once|TRBJ1-5|TRBV12-5
CASGPGQEGANQPQHF
TGTGCTAGTGGTCCTGGACAGGAGGGGGCGAATCAGCCCCAGCATTTT
>NA|NA|TRBJ1-2|TRBV12-3/TRBV12-4
CASSASRGFGYTF
TGTGCCAGCAGCGCCTCCCGGGGGTTCGGCTACACCTTC
>TRBD1|NA|TRBJ1-2|TRBV7-2
CASSFGQGEHGYTF
TGTGCCAGCAGCTTCGGACAGGGGGAGCATGGCTACACCTTC
>TRBD1|NA|TRBJ1-5|TRBV5-1
CASSLTPDRGQPQHF
TGCGCCAGCAGCCTTACCCCCGACAGGGGTCAGCCCCAGCATTTT
>TRBD2|NA|TRBJ2-3|TRBV5-1
CASSQTSSTDTQYF
TGCGCCAGCAGCCAGACTAGCAGCACAGATACGCAGTATTTT
>NA|NA|TRBJ2-2|TRBV7-3
CASSFYGVGTGELFF
TGTGCCAGCAGCTTTTACGGGGTTGGCACCGGGGAGCTGTTTTTT
>NA|NA|TRBJ2-1|TRBV18
CASSPPARRSYNEQFF
TGTGCCAGCTCACCACCGGCTAGGAGGTCCTACAATGAGCAGTTCTTC